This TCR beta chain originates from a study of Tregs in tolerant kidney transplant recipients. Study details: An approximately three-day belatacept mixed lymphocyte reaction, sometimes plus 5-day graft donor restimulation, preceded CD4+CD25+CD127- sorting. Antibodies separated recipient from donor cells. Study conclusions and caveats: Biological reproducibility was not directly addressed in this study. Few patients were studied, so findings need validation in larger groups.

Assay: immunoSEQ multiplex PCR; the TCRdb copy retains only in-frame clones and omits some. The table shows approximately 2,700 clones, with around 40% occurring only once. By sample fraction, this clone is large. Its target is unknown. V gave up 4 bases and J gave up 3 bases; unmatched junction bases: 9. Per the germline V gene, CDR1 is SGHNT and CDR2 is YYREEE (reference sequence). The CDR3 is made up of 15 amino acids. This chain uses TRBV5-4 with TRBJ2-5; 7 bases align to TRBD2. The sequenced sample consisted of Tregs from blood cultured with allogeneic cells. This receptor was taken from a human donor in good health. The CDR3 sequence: CASSVPGLAEETQYF. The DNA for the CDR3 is TGTGCCAGCAGCGTGCCCGGCCTAGCGGAAGAGACCCAGTACTTC.